Shown below are 20 T cell receptor beta chains from a single sample sequenced in a study of blood T cell repertoires in COVID-19. Sequencing was performed with immunoSEQ multiplex PCR; in TCRdb, only in-frame clones are kept and a portion is missing. The table lists roughly 430,000 clones, 88% of them singletons. Sequenced sample: PBMCs or T cells enriched from blood (not recorded which). The receptors derive from a woman in her forties with acute COVID-19.

This clone appeared a single time. The chain links TRBV24-1 to TRBJ1-2; 9 bases are a match to TRBD1. The germline V gene encodes CDR1 KGHDR and CDR2 SFDVKD. Germline trimming cut 4 bases from V and 5 bases from J; bases unmatched to any gene: 4. CDR3 length: 14 amino acids. The CDR3 loop is CATSERDRAYGYTF. The CDR3 nucleotides read TGTGCCACCAGTGAACGGGACAGGGCGTATGGCTACACCTTC.

The chain has TRBV19 and TRBJ1-1; D not certain. This CDR3 has 11 residues. Germline CDR1 LNHDA, CDR2 SQIVND (reference sequence). Trimming stripped 4 bases from V and 8 bases from J, with 8 bases between. The CDR3 region is CASSTTKEAFF. In DNA form, the CDR3 reads TGTGCCAGTAGTACTACTAAGGAAGCTTTCTTT. The variable domain in full, completed from reference TRBV19 and TRBJ1-1, reads DGGITQSPKYLFRKEGQNVTLSCEQNLNHDAMYWYRQDPGQGLRLIYYSQIVNDFQKGDIAEGYSVSREKKESFPLTVTSAQKNPTAFYLCASSTTKEAFFGQGTRLTVV.

This chain connects TRBV6-5 to TRBJ1-2; D not certain. The CDR3 spans 12 residues. Germline CDR1 is MNHEY and CDR2 is SVGAGI. The V gene lost 0 bases and the J gene lost 7 bases, with 6 bases spanning the gap. The CDR3 region is CASSYSSGGYTF. Here the CDR3 DNA reads TGTGCCAGCAGTTACTCCTCGGGTGGCTACACCTTC.

The chain is built from TRBV12-5 and TRBJ1-2; TRBD1 agrees at 7 bases. The CDR3 loop spans 16 amino acids. Germline V CDR1 and CDR2: LGHNT, FRNRAP. V lost 4 bases and J lost 1; bases outside the gene matches: 9. The CDR3 sequence is CASGSPERGLNYGYTF. The CDR3 DNA sequence: TGTGCTAGTGGTTCCCCCGAAAGGGGGCTTAACTATGGCTACACCTTC.

The V gene is TRBV6-5, the J gene TRBJ1-1, with D possibly being TRBD1 (5 bases). This CDR3 has 13 residues. Germline-derived CDR1 and CDR2 are MNHEY and SVGAGI. Trimming cost V 4 bases and J 2 bases, with 8 bases left between them. CDR3 bases: TGTGCCAGCAGTTTACAGGTAAACACTGAAGCTTTCTTT. Translated: CASSLQVNTEAFF.

Comments on this clone: The junction shows a germline mismatch at one end, possibly a read error. The chain recombines TRBV27 with TRBJ1-2; possible D gene TRBD1, 5 bases. The length of the CDR3 is 13 residues. Per germline, CDR1 MNHEY and CDR2 SMNVEV (reference sequence). CDR3 bases: TGTGCCAGCAGTTTAGGGGCCAACTTTGGCTACACCTTC. It yields the protein CASSLGANFGYTF.

The chain links TRBV5-4 to TRBJ1-6; 8 bases align to TRBD1. V trimming: 4 bases; J trimming: 5 bases; junction bases outside the gene matches: 8. The CDR3 is 16 amino acids. Germline V gene lookup returns CDR1 SGHNT and CDR2 YYREEE (reference sequence). This chain's CDR3 is CASSLSTGVHNSPLHF. CDR3 bases: TGTGCCAGCAGCCTATCGACAGGGGTCCATAATTCACCCCTCCACTTT.

V usage is TRBV11-2 and J usage is TRBJ2-3; TRBD2 aligns across 11 bases. CDR1 and CDR2 (germline): SGHAT, FQNNGV. The trim removed 0 bases at V and 2 bases at J, leaving 7 bases unmatched. This CDR3 has 18 residues. CDR3 sequence: CASSLDGLAGGYTDTQYF. The DNA of the CDR3 is TGTGCCAGCAGCTTAGATGGGCTAGCGGGGGGATACACAGATACGCAGTATTTT.

V and J are TRBV7-8 and TRBJ1-5, with D hard to call. Deletions cut 2 bases from V and 3 bases from J, with 11 bases between. This CDR3 contains 15 residues. Germline V CDR1 and CDR2: SGHVS, FQNEAQ. The CDR3 spells CASSLTGSDNQPQHF. CDR3 DNA: TGTGCCAGCAGCTTAACGGGAAGTGACAATCAGCCCCAGCATTTT.

The chain uses TRBV11-3 and TRBJ2-2, with TRBD1 matching over 7 bases. V gave up 4 bases and J gave up 1 base; unmatched junction bases: 3. Looked up from germline, CDR1 is SGHNT and CDR2 is YENEEA. The CDR3 consists of 15 residues. The CDR3 nucleotides are TGTGCCAGCAGCTCAGGGGGACAGAACACCGGGGAGCTGTTTTTT. Its translation is CASSSGGQNTGELFF.

The V call is TRBV5-4, the J call TRBJ1-4; no clear D. Germline CDR1 SGHNT, CDR2 YYREEE (reference sequence). CDR3 size: 15 residues. With 1 base removed from V and 6 bases from J, the gap between germline ends came to 13 bases. The CDR3 coding sequence is TGTGCCAGCAGCTTGAAAAGTGGAGTGGATGAAAAACTGTTTTTT. Protein: CASSLKSGVDEKLFF. Full variable domain (remainder filled in from reference TRBV5-4 and TRBJ1-4): ETGVTQSPTHLIKTRGQQVTLRCSSQSGHNTVSWYQQALGQGPQFIFQYYREEENGRGNFPPRFSGLQFPNYSSELNVNALELDDSALYLCASSLKSGVDEKLFFGSGTQLSVL.

This chain links TRBV11-3 with TRBJ2-1; D is possibly TRBD2 (7 bases). V was clipped by 5 bases and J by 6 bases, with 14 bases between them. The CDR3 spans 14 residues. In germline, CDR1 is SGHNT, CDR2 YENEEA. The CDR3 DNA reads as TGTGCCAGCAGCACCAACAGGGAGGGCAATGAGCAGTTCTTC. This gives the protein CASSTNREGNEQFF.

The rearrangement links TRBV6-5 to TRBJ1-5; 7 nucleotides line up with TRBD1. Germline CDR1 MNHEY, CDR2 SVGAGI. CDR3 length: 15 residues. With V trimmed by 0 bases and J by 7 bases, 6 bases remained unmatched. CDR3 sequence reads: CASSYSRGSGQPQHF. Here the CDR3 DNA reads TGTGCCAGCAGTTACTCCAGGGGGTCGGGACAGCCCCAGCATTTT.

Notes on this clone: The junction does not match germline at one end; this may be a read error. This chain links TRBV5-6 with TRBJ2-3; 10 bases match TRBD2. The CDR3 consists of 13 residues. Germline V CDR1 and CDR2: SGHDT, YYEEEE. CDR3 sequence (DNA): TGTGCCAGCAGCCTAGTCCTAGCGGGGGCCGTTTTTTTT. Residues: CASSLVLAGAVFF.

There are a few counts of this clone. The J gene is TRBJ2-7, the V gene TRBV5-1; possible D gene TRBD2, 6 bases. Germline values: CDR1 SGHRS, CDR2 YFSETQ. This CDR3 has 14 amino acids. V was shortened by 0 bases and J by 5 bases, with 12 bases between the two germline ends. Here the CDR3 reads CASSLEVPGDEQYF. As DNA, the CDR3 is TGCGCCAGCAGCTTGGAAGTCCCGGGGGACGAGCAGTACTTC.

The J gene is TRBJ1-4, the V gene TRBV5-8; TRBD1 agrees at 9 bases. Trimming took 3 bases from V and 8 from J; bases not matched to a gene: 8. This CDR3 region has 15 residues. Germline CDR1 SGHTS, CDR2 YDEGEE. The CDR3, as DNA: TGTGCCAGCAGCTCGGGACAGGGCACTCCGGAAAAACTGTTTTTT. Translation: CASSSGQGTPEKLFF.

The CDR3 protein is CASGRDRGRIYGYTF. DNA of the CDR3: TGTGCTAGTGGCCGGGACAGGGGACGGATCTATGGCTACACCTTC. The genes are TRBV12-5 and TRBJ1-2; 10 bases agree with TRBD1. The junction had 8 bases not matched to a gene; V was cut back by 6 bases and J by 4 bases. Germline V lookup: CDR1 LGHNT, CDR2 FRNRAP. The CDR3 runs 15 residues.

This sequence joins TRBV10-3 and TRBJ2-5; 8 nucleotides match TRBD2. Germline V gene lookup returns CDR1 ENHRY and CDR2 SYGVKD. V shed 8 bases and J 4 bases; nucleotides not matched to a gene: 15. This CDR3 is 16 amino acids long. The CDR3 coding sequence is TGTGCCATCTCAAGGTTGTCGGGGGGGCCAATAGAGACCCAGTACTTC. Translating it yields CAISRLSGGPIETQYF.

In its sample, this clone was seen once. The chain combines TRBV10-1 with TRBJ1-1; D is uncertain. Germline V lookup: CDR1 WNHNN, CDR2 SYGVQD (reference sequence). The V end was cut by 4 bases, the J end by 3 bases, with 9 bases between. The CDR3 contains 13 residues. The CDR3 nucleotides read TGCGCCAGCAGTGGATCCCGAGACACTGAAGCTTTCTTT. It codes for CASSGSRDTEAFF.

The chain employs TRBV7-6 and TRBJ2-3, with D possibly TRBD1 on 6 matching bases. The CDR3 length is 14 residues. Trimming took off 4 bases at V and 5 bases at J, with 13 bases between the two ends. Per germline, CDR1 SGHVS and CDR2 FNYEAQ. The CDR3 nucleotides read TGTGCCAGCAGCTCCCCAGGGGTCGGAGATACGCAGTATTTT. Translation gives CASSSPGVGDTQYF. Combining the CDR3 with reference TRBV7-6 and TRBJ2-3 gives the whole variable domain GAGVSQSPRYKVTKRGQDVALRCDPISGHVSLYWYRQALGQGPEFLTYFNYEAQQDKSGLPNDRFSAERPEGSISTLTIQRTEQRDSAMYRCASSSPGVGDTQYFGPGTRLTVL.